A single T cell receptor beta chain is shown here with its context. Its antigen is as yet unknown. The data belong to a study of CXCR3-negative and CXCR3-positive naive CD8 T cells. It was by 5' RACE with UMI labels that the TRB cDNA libraries were prepared. Reprocessing the 5' RACE reads, TCRdb reports a single entry for every CDR3 protein and omits DNA. The sample spans about 150,000 distinct CDR3 sequences; the ten largest clones claim over 0.35%. From germline, CDR1 is SGHDT and CDR2 YYEEEE. This CDR3 is 12 amino acids long. Study-wide points: More hydrophobic TRB CDR3s were found in CXCR3-positive naive cells than in CXCR3-negative naive cells.

This TCR was recovered from a human donor in good health. Some clones in this sample may be carry-over from other donors' samples. This chain links TRBV5-6 with TRBJ2-7. Sequenced material: naive CXCR3+ CD8+ T cells from blood. Subset here: CD45RO-CCR7+CD27+CD95- naive CD8+ T cells expressing CXCR3 (TNR3+). This CDR3 is CASSLELREQYF.